A single sample gave rise to the 22 T cell receptor beta chains below, sequenced in a study of OX40 agonist ivuxolimab in advanced cancers. Produced via immunoSEQ multiplex PCR; TCRdb's table is partial and in-frame only. The sample records 70,000 to 85,000 clones, over 85% being singletons. The starting material was CD4+ or CD8+ T cells sorted from blood, obtained in a trial of the OX40 agonist ivuxolimab. The receptor set was obtained from an adult with an advanced solid tumor such as melanoma, head and neck, liver or kidney cancer.

This rearrangement joins TRBV2 to TRBJ1-4, with 7 bases matching TRBD1. Trimming cost V 6 bases and J 7 bases; bases outside gene matches: 8. Germline assignment: CDR1 SNHLY and CDR2 FYNNEI. The CDR3 spans 14 residues. The CDR3 loop is CASRDTGVGEKLFF. Written as DNA, the CDR3 is TGTGCCAGCAGGGATACAGGGGTGGGTGAAAAACTGTTTTTT.

The chain combines TRBV28 with TRBJ2-5; 10 nucleotides match TRBD2. The better agreement between TRBJ2-7 and the DNA end casts doubt on the J call. Germline V lookup: CDR1 MDHEN, CDR2 SYDVKM. The CDR3 extends over 15 amino acids. The CDR3 reads CASSFLAGVTYEQYF. The DNA of the CDR3 is TGTGCCAGCAGTTTCCTAGCGGGAGTGACCTACGAGCAGTACTTC.

The V and J genes are TRBV29-1 and TRBJ2-5, with D tentatively TRBD1 or TRBD2 (5 bases each). The CDR3 sequence is 12 residues long. Trimming took off 4 bases at V and 2 bases at J, with 8 bases between the two ends. Germline assignment: CDR1 SQVTM and CDR2 ANQGSEA. CDR3 sequence (DNA): TGCAGCGTTGTGTGGGGGCAAGAGACCCAGTACTTC. Amino acid sequence: CSVVWGQETQYF.

This clone was recorded only once. The CDR3 region has the DNA TGTGCCAGCAGCTTAGGCACGCACCCGTACTTC. Its translation is CASSLGTHPYF. The rearrangement uses TRBV11-1 and TRBJ2-7; no definite D call. The CDR3 has 11 amino acids. Trimming removed 1 base at V and 12 bases at J, with 10 bases between. Germline CDR1 SGHAT, CDR2 FQDESV (reference sequence).

The chain carries TRBV7-9 and TRBJ2-5, with no clear D. Trimming stripped 1 base from V and 2 bases from J, with 8 bases between. CDR1 and CDR2 from the germline V gene are SEHNR and FQNEAQ (reference sequence). The CDR3 sequence is 14 residues long. The CDR3 DNA reads as TGTGCCAGCAGCTTAGAGCTAGAACAAGAGACCCAGTACTTC. It is translated as CASSLELEQETQYF.

In regard to this clone: This specimen includes other DNA sequences encoding the same CDR3. This sequence joins TRBV7-3 and TRBJ2-1; D is uncertain. The CDR3 consists of 11 residues. Germline CDR1 is SGHTA and CDR2 is FQGTGA. Trimming removed 1 base at V and 10 bases at J, with 5 bases between. In DNA form, the CDR3 reads TGTGCCAGCAGCTTAAATGGCGAGCAGTTCTTC. Its translation is CASSLNGEQFF.

This clone was observed once. The V call is TRBV18, the J call TRBJ2-1; D may be TRBD1 (6 bases). The CDR3 extends over 13 amino acids. V was shortened by 2 bases and J by 10 bases, with 12 bases between the two germline ends. Per germline, CDR1 KGHSH and CDR2 LQKENI. For the CDR3, the DNA is TGTGCCAGCTCACCAAGTGGCAGGGGAGAGCAGTTCTTC. Translation gives CASSPSGRGEQFF.

The chain uses TRBV6-5 and TRBJ2-1; TRBD2 aligns across 8 bases. Germline CDR1 and CDR2: MNHEY and SVGAGI. Trimming at V came to 3 bases and at J to 8 bases, leaving 12 bases not matched to a gene. CDR3 size: 16 residues. The CDR3 sequence: CASSYLPAGVLDEQFF. CDR3 bases: TGTGCCAGCAGTTATCTCCCAGCGGGAGTTCTCGATGAGCAGTTCTTC.

CDR3 in DNA: TGCGCCAGCAGCCAAGAGGCCGGTTGGGGGATGACCTATGGCTACACCTTC. This encodes CASSQEAGWGMTYGYTF. J is TRBJ1-2 and V is TRBV4-3; the D gene is possibly TRBD1 (5 bases). The CDR3 totals 17 residues. Germline V gene lookup returns CDR1 LGHNA and CDR2 YSLEER. The V end lost 0 bases, the J end lost 4 bases, and 18 bases lay between the germline ends.

V is TRBV19 and J is TRBJ1-3, with a weak D call TRBD1 (6 bases). CDR1 is LNHDA and CDR2 is SQIVND in the germline V gene (reference sequence). This CDR3 has 15 residues. V shed 7 bases and J shed 0 bases, with 13 bases lying between them. As DNA, the CDR3 is TGTGCCAGTACCTGGACAGCCAGCTCTGGAAACACCATATATTTT. It is translated as CASTWTASSGNTIYF.

V usage is TRBV2 and J usage is TRBJ1-6; perhaps TRBD1 as D (5 bases). V gave up 8 bases and J gave up 12 bases, with 8 bases separating them. Germline V lookup: CDR1 SNHLY, CDR2 FYNNEI. The CDR3 length is 10 residues. The CDR3 nucleotides are TGTGCCAGCGAGGGGCTACCCCTCCACTTT. This codes for CASEGLPLHF.

For the CDR3, the DNA is TGTGCCAGCAGCGCCAAACAGGGGGCTTTAGAGACCCAGTACTTC. Translated: CASSAKQGALETQYF. The genes are TRBV11-1 and TRBJ2-5; 9 bases fit TRBD1. Trimming removed 5 bases from V and 4 bases from J; junction bases left unmatched: 8. The germline gives CDR1 SGHAT, CDR2 FQDESV (reference sequence). CDR3 length: 15 residues.

The chain is built from TRBV7-3 and TRBJ2-2; 7 bases are shared with TRBD2. The CDR3 sequence is 17 residues long. Germline CDR1 is SGHTA and CDR2 is FQGTGA. The ends lost 3 bases at V and 4 bases at J; junction bases unmatched: 11. CDR3 residues: CASSFGTINSGTGELFF. The CDR3 coding sequence is TGTGCCAGCAGCTTTGGGACTATCAACTCTGGCACCGGGGAGCTGTTTTTT.

This clone has a single count. The chain has TRBV9 and TRBJ1-1, with TRBD1 as a possible D gene (5 bases). CDR1 is SGDLS, CDR2 YYNGEE, per germline. Trimming left V 0 bases short and J 4 bases short, with 7 bases between. There are 13 residues in the CDR3. The CDR3 sequence is CASSVAGATEAFF. The CDR3 coding sequence is TGTGCCAGCAGCGTAGCCGGGGCCACTGAAGCTTTCTTT.

The rearrangement joins TRBV30 to TRBJ1-5; 7 nucleotides agree with TRBD1. V trimming: 8 bases; J trimming: 7 bases; junction bases outside the gene matches: 11. Germline lookup yields CDR1 GTSNPN and CDR2 SVGIG (reference sequence). The CDR3 has 13 amino acids. The CDR3 region is CALGTGVRQPQHF. CDR3 coding DNA: TGTGCCCTCGGCACAGGGGTACGACAGCCCCAGCATTTT.

V usage is TRBV27 and J usage is TRBJ2-1, with D possibly being TRBD2 (5 bases). The germline gives CDR1 MNHEY, CDR2 SMNVEV (reference sequence). The CDR3 totals 15 residues. Trimming took 6 bases from V and 1 from J, leaving 13 bases between them. CDR3 amino acids: CASRWTLFSYNEQFF. Written as DNA, the CDR3 is TGTGCCAGCAGGTGGACTCTTTTTTCCTACAATGAGCAGTTCTTC.

The V gene is TRBV9, the J gene TRBJ1-4, with D hard to call. Trimming stripped 3 bases from V and 14 bases from J, with 14 bases between. This CDR3 has 12 amino acids. Germline lookup yields CDR1 SGDLS and CDR2 YYNGEE. The CDR3 here is CASSDGAGGLFF. CDR3 DNA sequence: TGTGCCAGCAGCGATGGTGCGGGAGGGCTGTTTTTT. Full variable domain (rest looked up from reference TRBV9 and TRBJ1-4): DSGVTQTPKHLITATGQRVTLRCSPRSGDLSVYWYQQSLDQGLQFLIQYYNGEERAKGNILERFSAQQFPDLHSELNLSSLELGDSALYFCASSDGAGGLFFGSGTQLSVL.

V and J are TRBV19 and TRBJ2-3; weak D call: TRBD2 (6 bases). Per germline, CDR1 LNHDA and CDR2 SQIVND (reference sequence). The CDR3 extends over 15 amino acids. The V end lost 3 bases, the J end lost 1 base, and 11 bases lay between the germline ends. This CDR3 is CASSMGGGGTDTQYF. The CDR3 DNA is TGTGCCAGTAGTATGGGTGGAGGGGGCACAGATACGCAGTATTTT.

The V and J genes are TRBV6-5 and TRBJ2-7, with 10 bases lining up with TRBD1. The germline gives CDR1 MNHEY, CDR2 SVGAGI. The CDR3 totals 14 residues. Losses at the gene ends were 6 bases for V and 2 bases for J; bases not matched to a gene: 4. CDR3 amino acids: CASRPGTGAYEQYF. CDR3 DNA sequence: TGTGCCAGCAGACCCGGGACAGGGGCCTACGAGCAGTACTTC.

The chain joins TRBV12-5 to TRBJ1-1; 9 bases fit TRBD1. Germline V CDR1 and CDR2: LGHNT, FRNRAP. V was clipped by 4 bases and J by 5 bases; unmatched bases: 5. The CDR3 is 14 amino acids. The CDR3 DNA is TGTGCTAGTGGTTCGGGACAGGGTACAACTGAAGCTTTCTTT. It is translated as CASGSGQGTTEAFF.

This rearrangement joins TRBV27 to TRBJ1-4, with D unclear. V lost 8 bases and J lost 11, with 15 bases in between. Germline V gene sequence: CDR1 MNHEY, CDR2 SMNVEV (reference sequence). The CDR3 covers 12 residues. CDR3 in amino acids: CASGYRRVKLFF. For the CDR3, the DNA is TGTGCCAGCGGATACCGGAGGGTCAAACTGTTTTTT.

This clone appeared a single time. The chain employs TRBV5-6 and TRBJ2-3, with D possibly TRBD2 on 6 matching bases. This CDR3 has 16 amino acids. Germline V gene data show CDR1 as SGHDT and CDR2 as YYEEEE. V was pared by 2 bases and J by 0 bases, with 13 bases between. The CDR3 DNA reads TGTGCCAGCAGCTTTGCGACTAGGGTTAGCACAGATACGCAGTATTTT. Protein sequence: CASSFATRVSTDTQYF. Full variable domain (outside the CDR3, taken from reference TRBV5-6 and TRBJ2-3): DAGVTQSPTHLIKTRGQQVTLRCSPKSGHDTVSWYQQALGQGPQFIFQYYEEEERQRGNFPDRFSGHQFPNYSSELNVNALLLGDSALYLCASSFATRVSTDTQYFGPGTRLTVL.